This T cell receptor (beta chain) is drawn from a study of T-cell reconstitution after alpha-beta-depleted transplantation in children. Study conclusions and caveats: Surviving recipient cells, namely T cells and thymic progenitors, were the source of high day-60 TCRbeta diversity in some patients. Several hundred rapidly expanded clones from non-depleted graft cells reportedly supplied alpha-beta T cells about two months post-transplant.

Preparing the TCRbeta library involved the use of unique molecular identifiers. Each CDR3 protein is one row after TCRdb ran MiXCR on the PCR reads. Seen here are about 280,000 distinct CDR3 sequences, 11% observed once, and the top ten hold about 25%. This clonotype was found many times. The target antigen is unknown. V was shortened by 1 base and J by 6 bases, with 13 bases between the two germline ends. CDR1 and CDR2 (germline): SEHNR, FQNEAQ (reference sequence). The CDR3 consists of 15 residues. The source is a male patient between 2 and 15 years old who had a stem cell transplant for chronic granulomatous disease, so the T cells may come from the graft donor. Material: peripheral blood, obtained 180 days after TCRalphabeta/CD19-depleted stem cell transplant. The rearrangement joins TRBV7-9 to TRBJ2-1; D gene unclear. CDR3 nucleotide sequence: TGTGCCAGCAGCTTAGTAATCGGCTCAGTCAATGAGCAGTTCTTC. This encodes CASSLVIGSVNEQFF.